Listed here are 5 T cell receptor beta chains from one sample, sequenced in a study of blood T cell repertoires in COVID-19. TCRdb keeps only in-frame clones here, not all; method: immunoSEQ multiplex PCR. This table holds 160,000 or so clones, approximately 84% found once. Material for sequencing was peripheral blood. The origin of the receptors is an elderly woman with acute or convalescent COVID-19.

This chain links TRBV12-2 with TRBJ2-1; the D call in the table, TRBD2, was not verified against the DNA. TRBV12-2 is noted as a pseudogene. The CDR3 length is 17 residues. Written as DNA, the CDR3 is TGTGCAAGTCGCTTAGGAGGGACTAGCGGACTTTGGAATGAGCAGTTCTTC. It codes for CASRLGGTSGLWNEQFF.

J is TRBJ2-5 and V is TRBV6-1; 13 bases map to TRBD2. The CDR3 is 15 amino acids. Trimming took 5 bases from V and 5 from J; bases not matched to a gene: 5. Germline V lookup: CDR1 MNHNS, CDR2 SASEGT. The CDR3 bases are TGTGCCAGCAGTCGCAGACTAGCGGGGGGTGAGACCCAGTACTTC. This sequence encodes CASSRRLAGGETQYF.

The chain recombines TRBV6-1 with TRBJ1-5; a weak D match, TRBD1 (6 bases). The CDR3 sequence is 16 residues long. Between the trimmed V and J ends, which lost 4 bases and 5 bases, there was a span of 18 bases. Germline lookup yields CDR1 MNHNS and CDR2 SASEGT. The CDR3 spells CASSGTQGLQDQPQHF. The CDR3 DNA is TGTGCCAGCAGTGGCACACAGGGCTTACAGGATCAGCCCCAGCATTTT.

The V call is TRBV5-1, the J call TRBJ2-5, with a possible D match to TRBD1 (7 bases). The germline CDR1 and CDR2 sequences are SGHRS and YFSETQ. The ends were cut back, 2 bases at V and 2 bases at J, with 10 bases in the middle. CDR3 size: 14 residues. The CDR3 region is CASSLQGTQETQYF. The CDR3 DNA is TGCGCCAGCAGCTTACAGGGGACTCAAGAGACCCAGTACTTC. The variable domain in full, with the rest retrieved from reference TRBV5-1 and TRBJ2-5, is KAGVTQTPRYLIKTRGQQVTLSCSPISGHRSVSWYQQTPGQGLQFLFEYFSETQRNKGNFPGRFSGRQFSNSRSEMNVSTLELGDSALYLCASSLQGTQETQYFGPGTRLLVL.

The chain has TRBV7-3 and TRBJ1-1, with D uncertain. Germline V gene sequence: CDR1 SGHTA, CDR2 FQGTGA. V was cut by 5 bases and J by 0 bases, with 7 bases left in between. This CDR3 is 13 amino acids long. The CDR3 spells CASSRDMNTEAFF. DNA of the CDR3: TGTGCCAGCAGCAGAGATATGAACACTGAAGCTTTCTTT.